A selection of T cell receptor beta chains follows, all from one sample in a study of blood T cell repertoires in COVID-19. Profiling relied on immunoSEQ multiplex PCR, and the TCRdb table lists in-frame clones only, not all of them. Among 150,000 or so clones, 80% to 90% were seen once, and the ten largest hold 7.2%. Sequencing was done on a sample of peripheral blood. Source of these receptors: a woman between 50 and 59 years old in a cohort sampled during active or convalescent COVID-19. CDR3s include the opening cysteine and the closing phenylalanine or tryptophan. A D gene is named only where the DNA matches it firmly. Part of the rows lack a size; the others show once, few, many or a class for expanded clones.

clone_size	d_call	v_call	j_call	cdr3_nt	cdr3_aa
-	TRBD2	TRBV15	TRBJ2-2	TGTGCCACCAGCAGACCCCCTCCGGGACTAAGGCGGTATAGCACCGGGGAGCTGTTTTTT	CATSRPPPGLRRYSTGELFF
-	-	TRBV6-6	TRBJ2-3	TGTGCCAGCAGTTACGCCCCGGGGAGCACAGATACGCAGTATTTT	CASSYAPGSTDTQYF
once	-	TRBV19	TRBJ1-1	TGTGCCAGTAGTATAGGGGGGGTCAGAACTGAAGCTTTCTTT	CASSIGGVRTEAFF
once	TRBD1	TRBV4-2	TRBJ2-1	TGTGCCAGCAGCCAAGGGACAGGGTACTACAATGAGCAGTTCTTC	CASSQGTGYYNEQFF
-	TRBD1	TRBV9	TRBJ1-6	TGTGCCAGCAGCTCCCGGACAGGGGGCTCCTATAATTCACCCCTCCACTTT	CASSSRTGGSYNSPLHF
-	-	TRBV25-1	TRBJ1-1	TGTGCCAGCAGTGAAGATCGTGGAGCCATGAACACTGAAGCTTTCTTT	CASSEDRGAMNTEAFF
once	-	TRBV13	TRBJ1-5	TGTGCCAGCAGCTTAGGACAGCCCAATCAGCCCCAGCATTTT	CASSLGQPNQPQHF
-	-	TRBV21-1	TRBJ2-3	TGTGCCAGCAGCAAAGCGCGGAACACAGATACGCAGTATTTT	CASSKARNTDTQYF
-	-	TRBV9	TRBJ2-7	TGTGCCAGCAGCGTAGAAGGGACATTTTCCCACGAGCAGTACTTC	CASSVEGTFSHEQYF
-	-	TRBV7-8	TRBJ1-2	TGTGCCAGCAGCAGTGACTCTACGATAAACTATGGCTACACCTTC	CASSSDSTINYGYTF
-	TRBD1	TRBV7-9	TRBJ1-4	TGTGCCAGCAGCGCGTCAGTGGAGACAGGGGATGAAAAACTGTTTTTT	CASSASVETGDEKLFF
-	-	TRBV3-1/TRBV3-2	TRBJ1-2	TGTGCCAGCGGACAGCTATTCTATGGCTACACCTTC	CASGQLFYGYTF
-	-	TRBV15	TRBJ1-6	TGTGCCACCAGCAGAGATTCGGGGTTCCCCTATAATTCACCCCTCCACTTT	CATSRDSGFPYNSPLHF
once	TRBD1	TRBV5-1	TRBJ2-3	TGCGCCAGCAGCTTGTCTGGGCAGGGGGATACAGATACGCAGTATTTT	CASSLSGQGDTDTQYF
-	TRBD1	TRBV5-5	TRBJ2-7	TGTGCCAGCAGCAGAGGACGCGGACAGGGTTTCAACGAGCAGTACTTC	CASSRGRGQGFNEQYF
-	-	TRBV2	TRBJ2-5	TGTGCCAGCAGTGGACTTCGCGGAGCCCAAGAGACCCAGTACTTC	CASSGLRGAQETQYF
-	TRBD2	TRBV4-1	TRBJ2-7	TGCGCCAGCAGCCAAGAAAGACTAGCGGGGGGGCTCGAGCAGTACTTC	CASSQERLAGGLEQYF
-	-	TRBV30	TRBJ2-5	TGTGCCTGGAGTTACGGGCTAGCTTGGGAGACCCAGTACTTC	CAWSYGLAWETQYF
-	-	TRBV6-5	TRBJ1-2	TGTGCCAGCACTAGGCAGAACTATGGCTACACCTTC	CASTRQNYGYTF
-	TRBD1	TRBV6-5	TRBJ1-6	TGTGCCAGCAGCCGATCAGGGGGGAACAATTCACCCCTCCACTTT	CASSRSGGNNSPLHF
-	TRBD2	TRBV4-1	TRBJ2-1	TGCGCCAGCACCAAACCAGGACTAGCGGGCTACAATGAGCAGTTCTTC	CASTKPGLAGYNEQFF
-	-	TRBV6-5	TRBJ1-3	TGTGCCACCGGAACCCCAGGATCTGGAAACACCATATATTTT	CATGTPGSGNTIYF
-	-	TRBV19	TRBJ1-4	TGTGCCAGTAGTCCTAGACGGACAACTAATGAAAAACTGTTTTTT	CASSPRRTTNEKLFF
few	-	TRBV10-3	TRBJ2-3	TGTGCCATCACTACAGAGGGATCTTCAGATACGCAGTATTTT	CAITTEGSSDTQYF
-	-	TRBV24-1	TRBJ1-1	TGTGCCACCAGTGGCGTACAGGGACGCATCACTGAAGCTTTCTTT	CATSGVQGRITEAFF
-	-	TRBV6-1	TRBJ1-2	TGTGCCAGCAGTGAAACGGAGAGCTATGGCTACACCTTC	CASSETESYGYTF
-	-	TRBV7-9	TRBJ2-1	TGTGCCAGCAGCTTAGGGGTGGTGACTAATGAGCAGTTCTTC	CASSLGVVTNEQFF
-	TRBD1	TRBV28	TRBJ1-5	TGTGCCAGCAGTTTAGGGGCAGGGGGCATAGGGCAGCCCCAGCATTTT	CASSLGAGGIGQPQHF
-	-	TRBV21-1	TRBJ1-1	TGTGCCAGCAGCAAAGACCCTACCGGGACACCGCTGGCTGAAGCTTTCTTT	CASSKDPTGTPLAEAFF
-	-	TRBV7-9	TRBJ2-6	TGTGCCAGCATCGCCGTAGGGGGATCCCCCTCTGGGGCCAACGTCCTGACTTTC	CASIAVGGSPSGANVLTF
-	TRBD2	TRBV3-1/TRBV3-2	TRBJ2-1	TGTGCCAGCAGCCAGATGGGGACTAGCGAGGGTACCGAGCAGTTCTTC	CASSQMGTSEGTEQFF
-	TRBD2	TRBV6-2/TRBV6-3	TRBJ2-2	TGTGCCAGCAGACCTAGCGGGCTGAACACCGGGGAGCTGTTTTTT	CASRPSGLNTGELFF
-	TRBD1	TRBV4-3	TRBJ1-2	TGCGCCAGCAGCCAAAGTACAGGGGCCCACTATGGCTACACCTTC	CASSQSTGAHYGYTF
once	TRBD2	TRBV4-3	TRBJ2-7	TGCGCCAGCAGCCAGCACCCTAGCGGGTCTAACGAGCAGTACTTC	CASSQHPSGSNEQYF
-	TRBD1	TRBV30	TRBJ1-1	TGTGCCTGGAGTGTAGGACAGGTGAACACTGAAGCTTTCTTT	CAWSVGQVNTEAFF
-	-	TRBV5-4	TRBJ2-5	TGTGCCAGCAGCTTGGGGCAGCGAGAAGAGACCCAGTACTTC	CASSLGQREETQYF
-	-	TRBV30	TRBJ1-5	TGTGCCTGGAGTGTCCGGCAGGGCAATCAGCCCCAGCATTTT	CAWSVRQGNQPQHF
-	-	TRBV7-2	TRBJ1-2	TGTGCCAGCAGCTTAGTCCGGGAGGGCTGGGGCTACACCTTC	CASSLVREGWGYTF
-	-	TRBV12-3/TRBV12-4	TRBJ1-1	TGTGCCAGCAGTCCACAGGGTAGGGGAGCTTTCTTT	CASSPQGRGAFF
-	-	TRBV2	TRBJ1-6	TGTGCCAGCAGTGAGCCCAGCGACGCGGCCAGTTCCCTTTATAATTCACCCCTCCACTTT	CASSEPSDAASSLYNSPLHF
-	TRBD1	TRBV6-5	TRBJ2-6	TGTGCCAGTACTACAGGGGCTGGGGCCAACGTCCTGACTTTC	CASTTGAGANVLTF
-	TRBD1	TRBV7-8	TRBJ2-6	TGTGCCAGCAAAAAAAGCGGTGGGACGGACAGGCAAAAGGTTACTGGGGCCAACGTCCTGACTTTC	CASKKSGGTDRQKVTGANVLTF
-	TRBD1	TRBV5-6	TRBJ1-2	TGTGCCAGCAGCTTGGCGGGGACAGGGCGAGGGTATGGCTACACCTTC	CASSLAGTGRGYGYTF
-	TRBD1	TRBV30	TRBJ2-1	TGTGCCTGGAGTACCGGGACAGGGTACCCCGAGCGATACAATGAGCAGTTCTTC	CAWSTGTGYPERYNEQFF
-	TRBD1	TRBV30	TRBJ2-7	TGTGCCTGGGAACCGGGACAGGGATCCTACGAGCAGTACTTC	CAWEPGQGSYEQYF
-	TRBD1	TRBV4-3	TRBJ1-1	TGCGCCAGCAGCCACCTAGGGGGCGCGACGAACACTGAAGCTTTCTTT	CASSHLGGATNTEAFF
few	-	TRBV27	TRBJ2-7	TGTGCCACCGGGCCTCTGGCGGGCTCCTACGAGCAGTACTTC	CATGPLAGSYEQYF
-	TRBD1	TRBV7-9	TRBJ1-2	TGTGCCAGCAGCTTAGCGAAGACAGGGGGCTCAATAGTGGGCTATGGCTACACCTTC	CASSLAKTGGSIVGYGYTF
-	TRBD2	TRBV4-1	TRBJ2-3	TGCGCCAGCAGCCCAGTTAGGCTTAGCGGGGGGACCACAGATACGCAGTATTTT	CASSPVRLSGGTTDTQYF
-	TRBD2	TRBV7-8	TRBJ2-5	TGTGCCAGCAGGCAGGCGGGGGTAGAGACCCAGTACTTC	CASRQAGVETQYF
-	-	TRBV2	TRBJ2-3	TGTGCCAGCAGTGATTTTGAGGTCCCCACAGATACGCAGTATTTT	CASSDFEVPTDTQYF
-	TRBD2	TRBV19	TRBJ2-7	TGTGCCAGTAGTATAGGGACTAGCGGGCGCTCCTACGAGCAGTACTTC	CASSIGTSGRSYEQYF
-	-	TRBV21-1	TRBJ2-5	TGTGCCAGCAGCAAAGAAGGGGGGGGAGAGACCCAGTACTTC	CASSKEGGGETQYF
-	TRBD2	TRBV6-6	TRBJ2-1	TGTGCCAGCAGACGATCTAGCGGGGACAATGAGCAGTTCTTC	CASRRSSGDNEQFF
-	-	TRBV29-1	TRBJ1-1	TGCAGCGTGGCGGCTCATAACACTGAAGCTTTCTTT	CSVAAHNTEAFF
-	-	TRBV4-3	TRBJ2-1	TGCGCCAGCAGCCAAGTCTTCGCATCGGGTGGGACTTACAATGAGCAGTTCTTC	CASSQVFASGGTYNEQFF
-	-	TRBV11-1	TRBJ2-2	TGTGCCAGCAGCTTCGTTAGGGGCGGGGAGCTGTTTTTT	CASSFVRGGELFF